This T cell receptor (beta chain) was sequenced during a study of naive and memory T cell subsets. An oligonucleotide containing a UMI was ligated to the 3' end of TCR cDNA. Four PCR rounds used nested alpha and beta constant region primers plus the SP2 primer. TCRdb passed the 5' RACE reads through MiXCR, listing each CDR3 protein once. The sample lists approximately 58,000 distinct CDR3 sequences; 7% to 8.5% were seen once. V lost 0 bases to trimming and J lost 5 bases; unmatched junction nucleotides: 6. The germline V gene has CDR1 SGDLS and CDR2 YYNGEE. The CDR3 consists of 16 residues. This TCR was sampled from a male donor in good health. The V gene is TRBV9, the J gene TRBJ2-2; 8 positions match TRBD2. In DNA, the CDR3 is TGTGCCAGCAGCGTAGTGCCGGGACTAGGAACCGGGGAGCTGTTTTTT. This gives the protein CASSVVPGLGTGELFF.